The T cell receptor beta chain under discussion was sequenced for a study of blood T cell repertoires in COVID-19. Background on the study: Sites in the United States, Italy and Spain provided acute and convalescent COVID-19 samples. From T cells, B-cell-depleted T cells, or PBMCs came the material, which was cDNA or gDNA.

Original analysis: Researchers report that nucleated cell counts were estimated from reference gene primer amplification. Assay: immunoSEQ multiplex PCR; the TCRdb copy retains only in-frame clones and omits some. D and trimming come from the DNA, and the V and J calls and clone size come from that table. The sample has roughly 80,000 clones, roughly 89% seen once. Germline CDR1 MNHEY, CDR2 SVGAGI. The length of the CDR3 is 14 residues. V shed 6 bases and J shed 0 bases, with 12 bases lying between them. The sequence derives from a woman between 45 and 60 years old in a cohort sampled during active COVID-19. The V and J genes are TRBV6-5 and TRBJ2-7, with D maybe TRBD1 (5 bases). Sequenced: peripheral blood. CDR3: CASSRQISSYEQYF. CDR3 in DNA: TGTGCCAGCAGCCGACAGATCTCCTCCTACGAGCAGTACTTC.